This is a list of T cell receptor beta chains from one sample in a study of T-cell memory formation after mild COVID-19. TCRdb called the 5' RACE reads again in MiXCR, with one record for every CDR3 protein. In the table there are 250,000 or so distinct CDR3 sequences, 7.5% to 10% of which are singletons. The sample comprised PBMCs or a T cell subset sorted from them (not recorded which). Receptor source: a man between 18 and 29 years old who had mild COVID-19 (a few samples of this study predate the infection). Cell type and time point are not known. Each CDR3 is given with its conserved first and last residue. Each record gives: D gene, V gene, J gene, clone size, CDR3 protein, CDR3 DNA. D genes are given only for firm matches. Only part of the rows carry a size: once, few, many, or a class if the clone is expanded.

-	TRBV7-9	TRBJ2-3	few	CASSWIGSTDTQYF	TGTGCCAGCAGCTGGATAGGGTCGACAGATACGCAGTATTTT
-	TRBV13	TRBJ1-2	many	CASSLENDGYTF	TGTGCCAGCAGCTTAGAGAACGATGGCTACACCTTC
-	TRBV7-9	TRBJ1-1	-	CASSPRPPLNTEAFF	TGTGCCAGCAGCCCAAGGCCCCCGTTGAACACTGAAGCTTTCTTT
-	TRBV6-5	TRBJ2-5	few	CASSPQGSSRGQYF	TGTGCCAGCAGTCCTCAGGGTTCCTCCCGGGGCCAGTACTTC
-	TRBV6-5	TRBJ1-2	-	CASSYSGGFNYGYTF	TGTGCCAGCAGTTACTCGGGGGGGTTTAACTATGGCTACACCTTC
TRBD1	TRBV5-6	TRBJ1-4	many	CASSLLQGAANEKLFF	TGTGCCAGCAGCCTACTACAGGGGGCAGCTAATGAAAAACTGTTTTTT
-	TRBV6-5	TRBJ2-5	-	CASSYSDGQETQYF	TGTGCCAGCAGTTACTCGGACGGGCAAGAGACCCAGTACTTC
-	TRBV9	TRBJ2-3	few	CASSVGENTDTQYF	TGTGCCAGCAGCGTAGGGGAGAACACAGATACGCAGTATTTT
-	TRBV7-2	TRBJ1-2	-	CASSLGGSSGYTF	TGTGCCAGCAGCTTGGGAGGGTCGTCGGGCTACACCTTC
-	TRBV10-3	TRBJ2-4	-	CAISAGPGNIQYF	TGTGCCATCAGTGCGGGACCGGGGAACATTCAGTACTTC
-	TRBV5-8	TRBJ2-2	-	CASSNIEAAFLTGELFF	TGTGCCAGCAGCAATATAGAGGCCGCCTTTCTGACCGGGGAGCTGTTTTTT
TRBD2	TRBV7-9	TRBJ2-5	-	CASSPHPTSGGAQETQYF	TGTGCCAGCAGCCCCCATCCCACTAGCGGGGGGGCGCAAGAGACCCAGTACTTC
-	TRBV27	TRBJ2-3	few	CASRASPRTNTQYF	TGTGCCAGCAGGGCTTCCCCGCGGACAAATACGCAGTATTTT
-	TRBV12-3/TRBV12-4	TRBJ2-5	-	CASSFAPPGETQYF	TGTGCCAGCAGTTTCGCCCCCCCTGGGGAGACCCAGTACTTC
TRBD2	TRBV4-1	TRBJ2-3	-	CASSQGRTSGGSIWDTQYF	TGCGCCAGCAGCCAAGGCCGCACTAGCGGGGGTTCCATTTGGGATACGCAGTATTTT
-	TRBV20-1	TRBJ2-5	few	CSARDPGVRETQYF	TGCAGTGCTAGGGACCCTGGGGTTAGAGAGACCCAGTACTTC
TRBD2	TRBV4-1	TRBJ2-3	few	CASSQVTSVDTQYF	TGCGCCAGCAGCCAAGTGACTAGCGTAGATACGCAGTATTTT